These 10 T cell receptor beta chains came from one sample sequenced in a study of T cell repertoires in cytomegalovirus infection. TCRdb independently ran MiXCR on the reads; one entry per CDR3 protein. Among 250,000 to 350,000 distinct CDR3 sequences, under 30% were seen once, and the ten largest hold roughly 13%. Sequenced material: PBMCs. Receptors were obtained from a human donor in good health (CMV status not recorded). Some clones in this sample may be carry-over from other donors' samples.

This clonotype was observed at least ten times. This chain connects TRBV7-9 to TRBJ1-2; D unclear. The germline gives CDR1 SEHNR, CDR2 FQNEAQ (reference sequence). Between the trimmed V and J ends, which lost 2 bases and 3 bases, there was a span of 7 bases. The CDR3 spans 13 residues. CDR3 in amino acids: CASSLIWDYGYTF. The CDR3 DNA sequence: TGTGCCAGCAGCTTAATTTGGGACTATGGCTACACCTTC.

Only a few counts were recorded for this clonotype. The chain carries TRBV10-1 and TRBJ1-1; possible D gene TRBD1, 6 bases. Trimming left V 4 bases short and J 11 bases short, with 26 bases between. The CDR3 has 16 amino acids. Germline CDR1 reads WNHNN; CDR2 reads SYGVQD (reference sequence). The CDR3 bases are TGCGCCAGCAGTGCCGGACAGACGAGTAAGACCCCTGGGGCTTTCTTT. Translated: CASSAGQTSKTPGAFF.

This clonotype was seen at least ten times. The J gene is TRBJ1-1, the V gene TRBV19; D unclear. Trimming removed 3 bases from V and 5 bases from J, with 13 bases in between. The CDR3 contains 14 residues. Germline V gene data show CDR1 as LNHDA and CDR2 as SQIVND (reference sequence). The CDR3 protein is CASSMRQDRTEAFF. The CDR3 DNA sequence: TGTGCCAGTAGTATGCGGCAAGATCGTACTGAAGCTTTCTTT.

This clonotype was detected a few times. The chain carries TRBV19 and TRBJ1-1; TRBD1 might be the D (6 bases). CDR3 length equals 16 residues. The germline V gene has CDR1 LNHDA and CDR2 SQIVND (reference sequence). Trimming pared 3 bases from V and 4 bases from J, leaving 18 bases between. CDR3 sequence (DNA): TGTGCCAGTAGTATCGCGTCCGGGGGCCCGCGCACTGAAGCTTTCTTT. Amino acid sequence: CASSIASGGPRTEAFF.

The sample holds many counts of this clonotype. The rearrangement joins TRBV7-2 to TRBJ2-5, with D maybe TRBD2 (6 bases). Germline V gene sequence: CDR1 SGHTA, CDR2 FQGNSA. The CDR3 is 13 amino acids. V was clipped by 5 bases and J by 5 bases, with 12 bases between them. The DNA for the CDR3 is TGTGCCAGCAGCCGGGACTTGGTCGAGACCCAGTACTTC. As protein: CASSRDLVETQYF.

This clonotype was recorded many times. The J gene is TRBJ1-4, the V gene TRBV7-2, with a possible D match to TRBD1 (6 bases). Trimming took off 0 bases at V and 7 bases at J, with 12 bases between the two ends. The CDR3 loop spans 15 amino acids. Germline V CDR1 and CDR2: SGHTA, FQGNSA. The CDR3 bases are TGTGCCAGCAGCTTAGCCAGGGGCGCGTCTGAAAAACTGTTTTTT. Translation gives CASSLARGASEKLFF.

The rearrangement links TRBV7-3 to TRBJ2-5; D call uncertain. The CDR3 is made up of 13 amino acids. Per the germline V gene, CDR1 is SGHTA and CDR2 is FQGTGA. V was cut by 4 bases and J by 5 bases, with 11 bases left in between. The CDR3 reads CASSYRSMETQYF. The CDR3 coding sequence is TGTGCCAGCAGCTACCGTTCCATGGAGACCCAGTACTTC.

This clonotype was counted only a few times. The chain recombines TRBV7-9 with TRBJ2-1; D not resolved. Germline CDR1 SEHNR, CDR2 FQNEAQ (reference sequence). V lost 5 bases to trimming and J lost 0 bases, with 8 bases between them. This CDR3 contains 14 residues. CDR3 sequence reads: CASSLGPSYNEQFF. CDR3 sequence (DNA): TGTGCCAGCAGCCTAGGCCCCTCCTACAATGAGCAGTTCTTC. The whole variable domain, remainder taken from reference TRBV7-9 and TRBJ2-1, is DTGVSQNPRHKITKRGQNVTFRCDPISEHNRLYWYRQTLGQGPEFLTYFQNEAQLEKSRLLSDRFSAERPKGSFSTLEIQRTEQGDSAMYLCASSLGPSYNEQFFGPGTRLTVL.

The chain joins TRBV6-4 to TRBJ2-3; D is uncertain. The V gene's germline CDR1 is MRHNA and CDR2 SNTAGT. Trimming cost V 0 bases and J 4 bases, with 5 bases left between them. CDR3 length: 13 amino acids. The CDR3 sequence: CASSDSLADTQYF. As DNA, the CDR3 is TGTGCCAGCAGTGACTCCTTAGCAGATACGCAGTATTTT.

The V gene is TRBV11-3, the J gene TRBJ2-5, with a possible D match to TRBD1 (5 bases). Germline V CDR1 and CDR2: SGHNT, YENEEA. Trimming removed 5 bases from V and 2 bases from J, with 12 bases in between. The CDR3 length is 14 residues. The DNA for the CDR3 is TGTGCCAGCAGCACCCCCGACAGACAAGAGACCCAGTACTTC. This gives the protein CASSTPDRQETQYF.